The 20 T cell receptor beta chains listed next were all sequenced from one sample in a study of T cell responses to AZD1222 COVID-19 vaccine. Libraries were prepared by immunoSEQ multiplex PCR; TCRdb keeps only in-frame clonotypes and omits some of them. The data show about 140,000 clones, roughly nine tenths seen once. The sequencing here drew on peripheral blood, taken on day 0 of AZD1222 vaccination. These receptors came from an adult in good health.

The chain recombines TRBV2 with TRBJ1-5; D gene ambiguous. CDR1 is SNHLY, CDR2 FYNNEI, per germline. The CDR3 is 14 residues long. V shed 6 bases and J shed 12 bases, with 21 bases lying between them. The CDR3: CASSRLENKGRQHF. The CDR3 bases are TGTGCCAGCAGCCGCCTGGAGAACAAAGGTCGCCAGCATTTT.

The chain recombines TRBV5-6 with TRBJ2-2; 9 bases map to TRBD2. The CDR3 contains 16 residues. Germline trimming cut 1 base from V and 4 bases from J; bases unmatched to any gene: 5. Germline lookup yields CDR1 SGHDT and CDR2 YYEEEE. The CDR3 nucleotides read TGTGCCAGCAGCTTGTTAGCGGGAGTTAGCACCGGGGAGCTGTTTTTT. This codes for CASSLLAGVSTGELFF.

The genes are TRBV19 and TRBJ2-1; TRBD2 agrees at 13 bases. The V gene end was trimmed by 5 bases and the J gene end by 8 bases; junction bases not matched to a gene: 12. CDR1 is LNHDA and CDR2 is SQIVND in the germline V gene (reference sequence). The CDR3 length is 17 residues. CDR3 sequence: CASSQGPTSGRVYEQFF. CDR3 in DNA: TGTGCCAGTAGTCAGGGCCCCACTAGCGGGAGGGTCTATGAGCAGTTCTTC.

The chain employs TRBV3-1 (or the pseudogene TRBV3-2) and TRBJ2-1; 7 positions match TRBD2. Trimming cost V 4 bases and J 4 bases; bases outside gene matches: 4. CDR3 length equals 14 residues. From germline, CDR1 is LGHDT and CDR2 YNNKEL (reference sequence). CDR3 sequence: CASSPASGYNEQFF. DNA for the CDR3: TGTGCCAGCAGCCCGGCTAGCGGATACAATGAGCAGTTCTTC.

This chain joins TRBV12-3 or TRBV12-4 and TRBJ2-5; D not certain. V was shortened by 6 bases and J by 5 bases, with 10 bases between the two germline ends. The CDR3 is made up of 12 amino acids. CDR3 DNA sequence: TGTGCCAGCAGCCCCCAAACGGAGACCCAGTACTTC. Protein product: CASSPQTETQYF.

The J gene is TRBJ2-1, the V gene TRBV5-1; D not resolved. This CDR3 region has 18 residues. V lost 2 bases to trimming and J lost 0 bases, with 18 bases between them. In germline, CDR1 is SGHRS, CDR2 YFSETQ. The CDR3 loop is CASSFNLHEASSYNEQFF. In DNA, the CDR3 is TGCGCCAGCAGCTTTAACCTACATGAAGCCTCCTCCTACAATGAGCAGTTCTTC.

The gene calls are TRBV15 and TRBJ2-3; a possible D gene is TRBD1 (6 bases). CDR3 length equals 15 residues. Germline CDR1 and CDR2: LNHNV and YYDKDF (reference sequence). Trimming cost V 5 bases and J 1 base, with 13 bases left between them. CDR3 in DNA: TGTGCCACCAGCCCCTGGGGGCCGGGCACAGATACGCAGTATTTT. It translates to CATSPWGPGTDTQYF.

This sequence joins TRBV25-1 and TRBJ2-3; 8 nucleotides agree with TRBD1. Unmatched junction bases numbered 0, after V lost 8 bases and J lost 5 bases. Germline values: CDR1 MGHDK, CDR2 SYGVNS. This CDR3 contains 11 residues. The DNA of the CDR3 is TGTGCCAGCGACAGGGGAGATACGCAGTATTTT. This encodes CASDRGDTQYF. The full variable domain, in which reference TRBV25-1 and TRBJ2-3 provide the parts outside the CDR3, is EADIYQTPRYLVIGTGKKITLECSQTMGHDKMYWYQQDPGMELHLIHYSYGVNSTEKGDLSSESTVSRIRTEHFPLTLESARPSHTSQYLCASDRGDTQYFGPGTRLTVL.

CDR3 nucleotide sequence: TGTGCCAGCAGTAGCAACAGAGACACTGAAGCTTTCTTT. It codes for CASSSNRDTEAFF. The genes are TRBV6-5 and TRBJ1-1; D gene unclear. The ends were cut back, 5 bases at V and 3 bases at J, with 10 bases in the middle. The CDR3 contains 13 residues. Germline V gene data show CDR1 as MNHEY and CDR2 as SVGAGI.

J is TRBJ2-2 and V is TRBV28; the match to TRBD1 covers 7 bases. Trimming at V came to 6 bases and at J to 6 bases, leaving 10 bases not matched to a gene. CDR3 length: 15 residues. Germline V lookup: CDR1 MDHEN, CDR2 SYDVKM. DNA for the CDR3: TGTGCCAGCAGATACGACAGGGTCGGCGCCGGGGAGCTGTTTTTT. Its translation is CASRYDRVGAGELFF.

The rearrangement joins TRBV6-5 to TRBJ1-2, with TRBD1 identical over 10 bases. Germline V gene sequence: CDR1 MNHEY, CDR2 SVGAGI. The CDR3 sequence is 15 residues long. The V and J ends lost 5 bases and 5 bases, in that order; junction bases with no gene match: 8. The CDR3 coding sequence is TGTGCCAGCAGTAAACGGGACAGGGGAGGGTATGGCTACACCTTC. This encodes CASSKRDRGGYGYTF.

This clone was found a few times. CDR3 protein: CAISGGPRDNQPQHF. CDR3 coding DNA: TGTGCCATCAGCGGTGGACCCCGGGACAATCAGCCCCAGCATTTT. The rearrangement links TRBV10-3 to TRBJ1-5; D remains ambiguous. The V gene's germline CDR1 is ENHRY and CDR2 SYGVKD. The V end was cut by 6 bases, the J end by 3 bases, with 15 bases between. This CDR3 contains 15 residues.

The chain employs TRBV27 and TRBJ2-7, with 10 bases aligning to TRBD1. Germline V gene lookup returns CDR1 MNHEY and CDR2 SMNVEV (reference sequence). The CDR3 totals 13 residues. V gave up 6 bases and J gave up 1 base; unmatched junction bases: 0. DNA for the CDR3: TGTGCCAGCAGGGGACAGGGGTCCTACGAGCAGTACTTC. The encoded protein is CASRGQGSYEQYF.

V usage is TRBV18 and J usage is TRBJ2-7; 11 bases are shared with TRBD2. Unmatched junction bases numbered 6, after V lost 3 bases and J lost 5 bases. Germline V lookup: CDR1 KGHSH, CDR2 LQKENI. This CDR3 has 15 amino acids. CDR3 sequence (DNA): TGTGCCAGCTCACCGGGACTAGCGGTTATCAACGAGCAGTACTTC. Its translation: CASSPGLAVINEQYF.

The chain joins TRBV7-8 to TRBJ1-6, with no clear D. CDR3 length equals 14 residues. Germline CDR1 reads SGHVS; CDR2 reads FQNEAQ. With 5 bases removed from V and 5 bases from J, the gap between germline ends came to 10 bases. This CDR3 is CASSPPINNSPLHF. The DNA for the CDR3 is TGTGCCAGCAGCCCCCCGATCAATAATTCACCCCTCCACTTT.

The sample holds a few counts of this clone. This rearrangement joins TRBV19 to TRBJ2-1, with TRBD2 identical over 13 bases. The CDR3 is 17 residues long. Germline assignment: CDR1 LNHDA and CDR2 SQIVND (reference sequence). The V segment lost 4 bases and the J segment 7 bases; nucleotides outside the gene matches: 10. The CDR3 sequence: CASSRGGLAGDNNEQFF. CDR3 DNA: TGTGCCAGTAGTAGGGGAGGACTAGCGGGAGATAATAATGAGCAGTTCTTC.

CDR3 protein: CASSPGGPINEKLFF. CDR3 DNA: TGCGCCAGCAGCCCGGGGGGGCCCATTAATGAAAAACTGTTTTTT. This sequence joins TRBV5-1 and TRBJ1-4, with TRBD1 as a possible D gene (6 bases). Between the trimmed V and J ends, which lost 4 bases and 4 bases, there was a span of 14 bases. CDR1 is SGHRS, CDR2 YFSETQ, per germline. The CDR3 loop spans 15 amino acids.

V and J are TRBV7-8 and TRBJ1-1; D unclear. Germline lookup yields CDR1 SGHVS and CDR2 FQNEAQ. With 1 base removed from V and 2 bases from J, the gap between germline ends came to 8 bases. This CDR3 has 14 residues. The CDR3 nucleotides read TGTGCCAGCAGCTTAGTAAGCAGTAACACTGAAGCTTTCTTT. This codes for CASSLVSSNTEAFF.

The chain links TRBV11-3 to TRBJ2-4, with D unclear. Trimming stripped 1 base from V and 15 bases from J, with 4 bases between. The germline V gene encodes CDR1 SGHNT and CDR2 YENEEA. The CDR3 covers 9 residues. The CDR3 DNA reads as TGTGCCAGCAGCTTAGCCCTGTACTTC. It yields the protein CASSLALYF.

This clone was picked up a small number of times. This chain connects TRBV6-5 to TRBJ2-1; 8 bases align to TRBD1. The CDR3 covers 13 residues. The V gene end was trimmed by 2 bases and the J gene end by 6 bases; junction bases not matched to a gene: 0. Germline V gene sequence: CDR1 MNHEY, CDR2 SVGAGI. CDR3 protein: CASSYDRGNEQFF. CDR3 nucleotide sequence: TGTGCCAGCAGTTACGACAGGGGCAATGAGCAGTTCTTC.